The following is a T cell receptor beta chain sequence with its context. Here immunoSEQ multiplex PCR was the method, and the copy in TCRdb shows in-frame clones only, minus some. The sample lists about 380,000 clones; roughly 90% were seen once. The germline gives CDR1 ENHRY, CDR2 SYGVKD. CDR3 length: 15 residues. Trimming removed 2 bases from V and 3 bases from J, with 11 bases in between. This record belongs to a study of blood T cell repertoires in COVID-19. Study summary: Samples representing acute and convalescent COVID-19 were sourced from the United States, Italy and Spain. In each case, the material was cDNA or gDNA derived from T cells, B-cell-depleted T cells, or PBMCs.

This sequence originates from a man aged 40-49 years with acute or convalescent COVID-19. Source material: peripheral blood. The chain has TRBV10-3 and TRBJ1-5; TRBD1 might be the D (5 bases). DNA of the CDR3: TGTGCCATCAGTGAGAATGGACAAACCAATCAGCCCCAGCATTTT. Its translation is CAISENGQTNQPQHF.